This passage covers 23 T cell receptor beta chains from one sample sequenced in a study of Ad26.COV2.S vaccination and SARS-CoV-2 variants. Treatment noted: over 15 received Ad26.COV2.S at low or high dose, single or two shots; 5 received placebo; per-sample allocation not given. The samples date from day 63 after the first vaccine or placebo injection. The data were produced by immunoSEQ multiplex PCR, yet TCRdb's version contains in-frame clones alone and is incomplete. The data contain about 350,000 clones, around 89% of them singletons. Source: peripheral blood, taken in a trial of Ad26.COV2.S vaccine versus placebo. Receptors were obtained from a person aged 18-65 years who received the Ad26.COV2.S COVID-19 vaccine or a placebo.

This clone has only one observation. The chain joins TRBV4-1 to TRBJ2-3; 9 nucleotides line up with TRBD2. Germline CDR1 MGHRA, CDR2 YSYEKL. V shed 2 bases and J 2 bases; nucleotides not matched to a gene: 5. There are 16 residues in the CDR3. The CDR3 coding sequence is TGCGCCAGCAGCCAAAGTCTAGCGGGACTCACAGATACGCAGTATTTT. Residues: CASSQSLAGLTDTQYF.

The J gene is TRBJ2-2, the V gene TRBV28; 8 bases are a match to TRBD2. V shed 6 bases and J 2 bases; nucleotides not matched to a gene: 8. Looked up from germline, CDR1 is MDHEN and CDR2 is SYDVKM. The CDR3 is made up of 16 amino acids. CDR3 DNA: TGTGCCAGCAGATCAGGGACTAGTGGAAACACCGGGGAGCTGTTTTTT. This gives the protein CASRSGTSGNTGELFF.

CDR3 residues: CASSYAGVGDNEQFF. Here the CDR3 DNA reads TGTGCCAGCAGTTACGCAGGGGTGGGGGACAATGAGCAGTTCTTC. The chain is built from TRBV6-5 and TRBJ2-1, with a weak D call TRBD1 (6 bases). Trimming stripped 2 bases from V and 5 bases from J, with 13 bases between. The CDR3 totals 15 residues. Per germline, CDR1 MNHEY and CDR2 SVGAGI.

The chain recombines TRBV10-3 with TRBJ1-5; D not certain. V was pared by 5 bases and J by 4 bases, with 9 bases between. CDR3 length: 13 residues. The V gene's germline CDR1 is ENHRY and CDR2 SYGVKD. CDR3 nucleotide sequence: TGTGCCATCAGTCAATCCAAGAATCAGCCCCAGCATTTT. This codes for CAISQSKNQPQHF.

This clone has just one count. This chain connects TRBV19 to TRBJ1-4; 12 nucleotides align to TRBD1. This CDR3 is 17 amino acids long. CDR1 LNHDA and CDR2 SQIVND come from the germline V gene (reference sequence). Losses at the gene ends were 6 bases for V and 1 base for J; bases not matched to a gene: 6. CDR3 protein: CASRGTGGFGTNEKLFF. The CDR3 nucleotides are TGTGCCAGTAGGGGGACAGGGGGCTTCGGAACTAATGAAAAACTGTTTTTT.

The rearrangement uses TRBV13 and TRBJ2-5; D is possibly TRBD2 (6 bases). This CDR3 has 15 amino acids. With 5 bases removed from V and 4 bases from J, the gap between germline ends came to 17 bases. The germline V gene encodes CDR1 PRHDT and CDR2 FYEKMQ (reference sequence). CDR3 nucleotide sequence: TGTGCCAGCAGCACGCTCGGGTCCGGGAGAGAGACCCAGTACTTC. It yields the protein CASSTLGSGRETQYF.

The CDR3 DNA is TGTGCCAGCAGCCCGACAGAGTCCTATGGCTACACCTTC. It is translated as CASSPTESYGYTF. V usage is TRBV12-3 or TRBV12-4 and J usage is TRBJ1-2; TRBD1 might be the D (5 bases). V was shortened by 6 bases and J by 4 bases, with 12 bases between the two germline ends. This CDR3 contains 13 residues.

The chain joins TRBV30 to TRBJ1-2; 7 bases line up with TRBD1. The CDR3 sequence is 13 residues long. V shed 4 bases and J 8 bases; nucleotides not matched to a gene: 10. Germline CDR1 is GTSNPN and CDR2 is SVGIG (reference sequence). The CDR3 here is CAWIGGRGDGYTF. CDR3 sequence (DNA): TGTGCCTGGATCGGAGGCAGGGGGGACGGCTACACCTTC.

The chain employs TRBV15 and TRBJ1-4; TRBD1 aligns across 8 bases. Looked up from germline, CDR1 is LNHNV and CDR2 is YYDKDF (reference sequence). The CDR3 totals 17 residues. Losses at the gene ends were 3 bases for V and 10 bases for J; bases not matched to a gene: 16. The CDR3 loop reads CATSSPLRGTGKGKLFF. The CDR3 nucleotides read TGTGCCACCAGCAGTCCGCTCCGGGGGACAGGAAAGGGAAAACTGTTTTTT. Full variable domain (missing parts from reference TRBV15 and TRBJ1-4): DAMVIQNPRYQVTQFGKPVTLSCSQTLNHNVMYWYQQKSSQAPKLLFHYYDKDFNNEADTPDNFQSRRPNTSFCFLDIRSPGLGDTAMYLCATSSPLRGTGKGKLFFGSGTQLSVL.

This chain joins TRBV28 and TRBJ1-2; maybe TRBD1 (5 bases). The germline gives CDR1 MDHEN, CDR2 SYDVKM. V was shortened by 5 bases and J by 8 bases, with 21 bases between the two germline ends. This CDR3 spans 15 amino acids. CDR3 loop: CASSPHGRQGEGYTF. DNA for the CDR3: TGTGCCAGCAGTCCCCACGGTCGGCAGGGTGAAGGCTACACCTTC.

V and J are TRBV29-1 and TRBJ2-1; D might be TRBD1 (6 bases). Trimming removed 4 bases from V and 1 base from J, with 11 bases in between. The germline V gene has CDR1 SQVTM and CDR2 ANQGSEA. CDR3 size: 14 residues. Written as DNA, the CDR3 is TGCAGCGTTGGACTCAGGGGATCCTACAATGAGCAGTTCTTC. Protein sequence: CSVGLRGSYNEQFF.

This chain links TRBV5-1 with TRBJ1-1, with D perhaps matching TRBD1 (6 bases). V was trimmed by 4 bases and J by 2 bases, leaving 18 bases between them. The CDR3 sequence is 16 residues long. From germline, CDR1 is SGHRS and CDR2 YFSETQ. Written as DNA, the CDR3 is TGCGCCAGCAGCCCCTCGATGGACAGTACAAACACTGAAGCTTTCTTT. It yields the protein CASSPSMDSTNTEAFF. The whole variable domain, filled in from reference TRBV5-1 and TRBJ1-1, reads KAGVTQTPRYLIKTRGQQVTLSCSPISGHRSVSWYQQTPGQGLQFLFEYFSETQRNKGNFPGRFSGRQFSNSRSEMNVSTLELGDSALYLCASSPSMDSTNTEAFFGQGTRLTVV.

The V and J genes are TRBV2 and TRBJ2-7; 7 bases map to TRBD2. This CDR3 has 14 residues. Germline V gene lookup returns CDR1 SNHLY and CDR2 FYNNEI. Losses at the gene ends were 5 bases for V and 2 bases for J; bases not matched to a gene: 6. The CDR3 coding sequence is TGTGCCAGCAGTCGACAAGCGGGGCCCTACGAGCAGTACTTC. Protein sequence: CASSRQAGPYEQYF.

This rearrangement joins TRBV28 to TRBJ2-1, with TRBD2 matching 9 bases. The germline V gene encodes CDR1 MDHEN and CDR2 SYDVKM. The CDR3 consists of 15 residues. With V trimmed by 1 base and J by 7 bases, 5 bases remained unmatched. The chain's CDR3 is CASSLFLAGINEQFF. The CDR3 region has the DNA TGTGCCAGCAGTTTATTTCTAGCGGGAATAAATGAGCAGTTCTTC.

The rearrangement links TRBV29-1 to TRBJ2-3, with 10 bases lining up with TRBD2. Per germline, CDR1 SQVTM and CDR2 ANQGSEA. V gave up 2 bases and J gave up 6 bases; unmatched junction bases: 2. There are 13 residues in the CDR3. CDR3 amino acids: CSVETAGGDTQYF. The CDR3 bases are TGCAGCGTTGAAACAGCGGGAGGGGATACGCAGTATTTT.

This clone occurred once. The V call is TRBV21-1, the J call TRBJ1-1; the listed D gene, TRBD1, was not tested against the DNA. TRBV21-1 is marked as a pseudogene. The CDR3 has 14 residues. CDR3 residues: CASSQGVQHTEAFF. The CDR3 DNA is TGTGCCAGCAGCCAGGGGGTCCAACACACTGAAGCTTTCTTT.

The chain carries TRBV6-1 and TRBJ1-3; unclear D gene. Per the germline V gene, CDR1 is MNHNS and CDR2 is SASEGT. V was clipped by 2 bases and J by 0 bases, with 8 bases between them. The CDR3 contains 15 residues. The CDR3 DNA reads as TGTGCCAGCAGTGAATCCGCAGCCTCTGGAAACACCATATATTTT. Protein sequence: CASSESAASGNTIYF.

The V call is TRBV5-1, the J call TRBJ1-1, with D hard to call. Germline lookup yields CDR1 SGHRS and CDR2 YFSETQ. Between the trimmed V and J ends, which lost 4 bases and 1 base, there was a span of 11 bases. The CDR3 sequence is 14 residues long. The CDR3 loop is CASSPSRENTEAFF. As DNA, the CDR3 is TGCGCCAGCAGCCCCTCCCGGGAGAACACTGAAGCTTTCTTT.

V gene TRBV10-3 combines with J gene TRBJ1-1, with a weak D call TRBD1 (6 bases). The CDR3 covers 13 residues. The germline CDR1 and CDR2 sequences are ENHRY and SYGVKD. V lost 4 bases to trimming and J lost 1 base, with 7 bases between them. The CDR3 loop reads CAISATGNTEAFF. In DNA form, the CDR3 reads TGTGCCATCAGTGCGACAGGGAACACTGAAGCTTTCTTT.

This chain links TRBV2 with TRBJ1-1; D might be TRBD1 (6 bases). Germline-derived CDR1 and CDR2 are SNHLY and FYNNEI. Trimming cost V 7 bases and J 3 bases, with 15 bases left between them. This CDR3 region has 14 residues. The CDR3 region is CASIFRGGDTEAFF. CDR3 nucleotides: TGTGCCAGCATTTTTAGAGGGGGAGACACTGAAGCTTTCTTT.

The rearrangement joins TRBV6-2 or TRBV6-3 to TRBJ2-5; D gene uncertain. CDR1 MNHEY and CDR2 SVGEGT come from the germline V gene. This CDR3 is 13 amino acids long. Between the trimmed V and J ends, which lost 3 bases and 5 bases, there was a span of 10 bases. CDR3 loop: CASSYFDLETQYF. CDR3 nucleotides: TGTGCCAGCAGTTATTTCGATCTGGAGACCCAGTACTTC.

V is TRBV27 and J is TRBJ2-5; weak D call: TRBD1 (5 bases). V lost 2 bases and J 4 bases, leaving 11 bases between the germline ends. The germline gives CDR1 MNHEY, CDR2 SMNVEV (reference sequence). There are 14 residues in the CDR3. CDR3 sequence (DNA): TGTGCCAGCAGTTTAAACCAGGGTCGAGAGACCCAGTACTTC. This gives the protein CASSLNQGRETQYF.

The chain couples TRBV19 to TRBJ2-7, with 11 bases identical to TRBD2. The CDR3 spans 17 residues. From germline, CDR1 is LNHDA and CDR2 SQIVND (reference sequence). V was clipped by 2 bases and J by 2 bases; unmatched bases: 8. CDR3 DNA: TGTGCCAGTAGTATAAGTGCGCTGACTAGCGGGGCCTACGAGCAGTACTTC. It is translated as CASSISALTSGAYEQYF.